This is a list of T cell receptor beta chains from one sample in a study of glioma-infiltrating T cells. One entry per CDR3 protein results from TCRdb running MiXCR on the multiplex PCR reads. The table records about 190,000 distinct CDR3 sequences, approximately 30% of them present only once. The sequenced sample consisted of glioma tissue, nonneoplastic brain tissue, or PBMCs (not recorded which). These receptors came from a human donor with low-grade glioma or glioblastoma, undergoing nonglioma brain surgery, or in good health (not recorded which). The CDR3 runs from the conserved cysteine through the conserved F or W. The D gene is left open where the match is weak. Only part of the rows carry a size: once, few, many, or a class if the clone is expanded.

d_call: NA; cdr3_length: 14; j_call: TRBJ2-3; clone_size: many; v_call: TRBV24-1; cdr3_aa: CATSERTSHYTQYF; cdr3_nt: TGTGCCACCAGTGAGAGGACCAGTCATTATACGCAGTATTTT
d_call: NA; cdr3_length: 16; j_call: TRBJ1-5; clone_size: many; v_call: TRBV4-1; cdr3_aa: CASSHPRGRIDQPQHF; cdr3_nt: TGCGCCAGCAGCCACCCTCGTGGCAGAATCGATCAGCCCCAGCATTTT
d_call: TRBD2; cdr3_length: 14; j_call: TRBJ2-2; clone_size: many; v_call: TRBV7-9; cdr3_aa: CASGRAEDTGELFF; cdr3_nt: TGTGCCAGCGGGAGGGCAGAGGACACCGGGGAGCTGTTTTTT
d_call: TRBD1; cdr3_length: 15; j_call: TRBJ1-4; clone_size: many; v_call: TRBV7-2; cdr3_aa: CASSLNGQGVEKLFF; cdr3_nt: TGTGCCAGCAGCTTAAATGGACAGGGTGTCGAAAAACTGTTTTTT
d_call: NA; cdr3_length: 14; j_call: TRBJ2-5; clone_size: many; v_call: TRBV7-2; cdr3_aa: CASSFAGGQETQYF; cdr3_nt: TGTGCCAGCAGCTTCGCAGGGGGGCAAGAGACCCAGTACTTC
d_call: NA; cdr3_length: 14; j_call: TRBJ2-5; clone_size: NA; v_call: TRBV5-5; cdr3_aa: CASSSWTTQETQYF; cdr3_nt: TGTGCCAGCAGCTCTTGGACTACCCAAGAGACCCAGTACTTC
d_call: NA; cdr3_length: 16; j_call: TRBJ1-1; clone_size: many; v_call: TRBV4-1; cdr3_aa: CASSQDPPGTVAEAFF; cdr3_nt: TGCGCCAGCAGCCAAGACCCCCCAGGAACAGTCGCTGAAGCTTTCTTT
d_call: NA; cdr3_length: 11; j_call: TRBJ2-1; clone_size: once; v_call: TRBV10-3; cdr3_aa: CAIRQGETQFF; cdr3_nt: TGTGCCATCAGACAAGGAGAGACCCAGTTCTTC
d_call: NA; cdr3_length: 14; j_call: TRBJ1-4; clone_size: NA; v_call: TRBV18; cdr3_aa: CASSPQQKNEKLFF; cdr3_nt: TGTGCCAGCTCACCACAGCAGAAGAATGAAAAACTGTTTTTT
d_call: NA; cdr3_length: 11; j_call: TRBJ2-4; clone_size: many; v_call: TRBV24-1; cdr3_aa: CATSDQDIQYF; cdr3_nt: TGTGCCACCAGTGACCAGGACATTCAGTACTTC
d_call: NA; cdr3_length: 12; j_call: TRBJ2-1; clone_size: many; v_call: TRBV24-1; cdr3_aa: CATQGDGGESFF; cdr3_nt: TGTGCCACTCAAGGGGATGGGGGCGAGTCGTTCTTC
d_call: NA; cdr3_length: 16; j_call: TRBJ1-1; clone_size: NA; v_call: TRBV3-1; cdr3_aa: CASSQKGAAWYTEAFF; cdr3_nt: TGTGCCAGCAGCCAAAAAGGGGCGGCCTGGTACACTGAAGCTTTCTTT
d_call: NA; cdr3_length: 12; j_call: TRBJ2-4; clone_size: many; v_call: TRBV6-6; cdr3_aa: CASSYLDGIQYF; cdr3_nt: TGTGCCAGCAGTTACTTAGACGGCATTCAGTACTTC
d_call: TRBD2; cdr3_length: 15; j_call: TRBJ2-7; clone_size: NA; v_call: TRBV9; cdr3_aa: CASSALAGEGYEQYF; cdr3_nt: TGTGCCAGCAGCGCACTAGCGGGAGAAGGCTACGAGCAGTACTTC
d_call: NA; cdr3_length: 14; j_call: TRBJ1-5; clone_size: many; v_call: TRBV25-1; cdr3_aa: CASSEPGENQPQHF; cdr3_nt: TGTGCCAGCAGTGAACCAGGGGAGAATCAGCCCCAGCATTTT
d_call: NA; cdr3_length: 16; j_call: TRBJ1-5; clone_size: many; v_call: TRBV6-2/TRBV6-3; cdr3_aa: CASRPYTGRGNQPQHF; cdr3_nt: TGTGCCAGCAGACCCTATACAGGGAGAGGCAATCAGCCCCAGCATTTT
d_call: TRBD2; cdr3_length: 14; j_call: TRBJ2-1; clone_size: few; v_call: TRBV4-2; cdr3_aa: CASSQGTSERKQFF; cdr3_nt: TGTGCCAGCAGCCAAGGGACTAGCGAGAGGAAGCAGTTCTTC
d_call: NA; cdr3_length: 14; j_call: TRBJ1-6; clone_size: few; v_call: TRBV4-1; cdr3_aa: CASSQASFNSPLHF; cdr3_nt: TGCGCCAGCAGCCAAGCCTCCTTTAATTCACCCCTCCACTTT
d_call: TRBD1; cdr3_length: 15; j_call: TRBJ2-1; clone_size: many; v_call: TRBV4-1; cdr3_aa: CASSPPGQGASEQFF; cdr3_nt: TGCGCCAGCAGCCCTCCCGGGCAGGGGGCGAGTGAGCAGTTCTTC
d_call: NA; cdr3_length: 14; j_call: TRBJ1-2; clone_size: NA; v_call: TRBV12-3/TRBV12-4; cdr3_aa: CASSWGQEGYGCTF; cdr3_nt: TGTGCCAGCAGTTGGGGCCAGGAGGGCTATGGCTGCACCTTC
d_call: TRBD2; cdr3_length: 19; j_call: TRBJ2-1; clone_size: many; v_call: TRBV6-2/TRBV6-3; cdr3_aa: CASSYELGRAGFTYNEQFF; cdr3_nt: TGTGCCAGCAGTTACGAGCTGGGACGAGCGGGATTCACCTACAATGAGCAGTTCTTC
d_call: NA; cdr3_length: 14; j_call: TRBJ1-4; clone_size: many; v_call: TRBV15; cdr3_aa: CATSYDSFNEKLFF; cdr3_nt: TGTGCCACCAGCTACGACAGCTTCAATGAAAAACTGTTTTTT
d_call: TRBD2; cdr3_length: 16; j_call: TRBJ2-3; clone_size: NA; v_call: TRBV4-2; cdr3_aa: CAGSQDLAVGTGTQYF; cdr3_nt: TGTGCCGGCAGCCAAGATCTAGCGGTAGGCACAGGTACGCAGTATTTT
d_call: NA; cdr3_length: 11; j_call: TRBJ2-3; clone_size: many; v_call: TRBV6-1; cdr3_aa: CASSSEDTQYF; cdr3_nt: TGTGCCAGCAGTTCGGAAGATACGCAGTATTTT
d_call: TRBD1; cdr3_length: 13; j_call: TRBJ1-1; clone_size: many; v_call: TRBV29-1; cdr3_aa: CSVRVGTGVGAFF; cdr3_nt: TGCAGCGTGAGGGTCGGGACAGGGGTCGGGGCTTTCTTT
d_call: TRBD2; cdr3_length: 14; j_call: TRBJ2-7; clone_size: NA; v_call: TRBV29-1; cdr3_aa: CSVASGGASYEQYF; cdr3_nt: TGCAGCGTTGCCTCCGGGGGGGCCTCCTACGAGCAGTACTTC
d_call: NA; cdr3_length: 15; j_call: TRBJ2-1; clone_size: NA; v_call: TRBV29-1; cdr3_aa: CSAGRKGAPYNEQSF; cdr3_nt: TGCAGCGCCGGCCGGAAGGGAGCCCCCTACAATGAGCAGTCCTTC
d_call: TRBD1; cdr3_length: 17; j_call: TRBJ2-7; clone_size: many; v_call: TRBV6-6; cdr3_aa: CASSYWSPGQGFYEQYF; cdr3_nt: TGTGCCAGCAGTTACTGGAGCCCGGGACAGGGGTTCTACGAGCAGTACTTC
d_call: NA; cdr3_length: 13; j_call: TRBJ1-1; clone_size: many; v_call: TRBV7-2; cdr3_aa: CASSPRFRGEAFF; cdr3_nt: TGTGCCAGCAGCCCAAGATTCAGAGGGGAAGCTTTCTTT
d_call: NA; cdr3_length: 13; j_call: TRBJ1-2; clone_size: many; v_call: TRBV12-3/TRBV12-4; cdr3_aa: CASSFEANYGYTF; cdr3_nt: TGTGCCAGCAGTTTTGAAGCTAACTATGGCTACACCTTC
d_call: NA; cdr3_length: 14; j_call: TRBJ1-1; clone_size: NA; v_call: TRBV30; cdr3_aa: CAWTYAWQNTEAFF; cdr3_nt: TGTGCCTGGACCTACGCTTGGCAAAACACTGAAGCTTTCTTT
d_call: NA; cdr3_length: 14; j_call: TRBJ2-1; clone_size: NA; v_call: TRBV27; cdr3_aa: CASSYYSGYNEQFF; cdr3_nt: TGTGCCAGCAGTTACTACAGCGGGTACAATGAGCAGTTCTTC
d_call: NA; cdr3_length: 13; j_call: TRBJ2-7; clone_size: NA; v_call: TRBV19; cdr3_aa: CASGAGNSYGQYF; cdr3_nt: TGCGCCAGTGGGGCGGGCAACTCCTACGGGCAGTACTTC
d_call: NA; cdr3_length: 15; j_call: TRBJ1-5; clone_size: many; v_call: TRBV2; cdr3_aa: CASSAQGLSNQPQHF; cdr3_nt: TGTGCCAGCAGCGCACAGGGTTTAAGCAATCAGCCCCAGCATTTT
d_call: TRBD2; cdr3_length: 15; j_call: TRBJ2-7; clone_size: NA; v_call: TRBV6-5; cdr3_aa: CASSDAGGPAYEQYF; cdr3_nt: TGTGCCAGCAGTGATGCGGGGGGGCCTGCCTACGAGCAGTACTTC
d_call: NA; cdr3_length: 16; j_call: TRBJ2-7; clone_size: NA; v_call: TRBV10-3; cdr3_aa: CPIMTESLGSGGEQYF; cdr3_nt: TGTCCCATCATGACCGAAAGCCTCGGTAGCGGTGGCGAGCAGTACTTC
d_call: NA; cdr3_length: 12; j_call: TRBJ1-5; clone_size: NA; v_call: TRBV11-1; cdr3_aa: CASSSDLQPQHF; cdr3_nt: TGTGCCAGCAGCTCGGATCTTCAGCCCCAGCATTTT
d_call: NA; cdr3_length: 15; j_call: TRBJ1-4; clone_size: many; v_call: TRBV27; cdr3_aa: CAAGAWGATNEKLFF; cdr3_nt: TGTGCCGCGGGGGCCTGGGGGGCAACTAATGAAAAACTGTTTTTT
d_call: TRBD2; cdr3_length: 15; j_call: TRBJ2-7; clone_size: NA; v_call: TRBV4-3; cdr3_aa: CACSQVERGGYEQYF; cdr3_nt: TGCGCCTGCAGCCAAGTCGAGCGGGGGGGCTACGAGCAGTACTTC
d_call: NA; cdr3_length: 12; j_call: TRBJ1-1; clone_size: many; v_call: TRBV2; cdr3_aa: CARRQANTEAFF; cdr3_nt: TGTGCCAGGAGACAGGCGAACACTGAAGCTTTCTTT
d_call: TRBD1; cdr3_length: 14; j_call: TRBJ1-1; clone_size: many; v_call: TRBV20-1; cdr3_aa: CSARQRTGMAEAFF; cdr3_nt: TGCAGTGCTAGACAGCGGACAGGGATGGCTGAAGCTTTCTTT
d_call: TRBD2; cdr3_length: 18; j_call: TRBJ2-3; clone_size: NA; v_call: TRBV4-2; cdr3_aa: CAGSQARREGAYTDTQYF; cdr3_nt: TGTGCCGGCAGCCAAGCTAGGCGGGAGGGGGCTTACACAGATACGCAGTATTTT
d_call: TRBD1; cdr3_length: 14; j_call: TRBJ1-2; clone_size: NA; v_call: TRBV19; cdr3_aa: CASSTPTGAGGYTF; cdr3_nt: TGTGCCAGTAGTACCCCGACAGGGGCGGGGGGCTACACCTTC
d_call: NA; cdr3_length: 16; j_call: TRBJ1-4; clone_size: few; v_call: TRBV19; cdr3_aa: CASRPRRQGNGEKLFF; cdr3_nt: TGTGCCAGTAGACCCCGGCGGCAGGGGAATGGTGAAAAACTGTTTTTT
d_call: NA; cdr3_length: 16; j_call: TRBJ2-6; clone_size: many; v_call: TRBV7-6; cdr3_aa: CASSLAANSGANVLTF; cdr3_nt: TGTGCCAGCAGCTTAGCTGCAAACTCTGGGGCCAACGTCCTGACTTTC
d_call: NA; cdr3_length: 14; j_call: TRBJ2-7; clone_size: few; v_call: TRBV12-3/TRBV12-4; cdr3_aa: CASSLAGLAYEQYF; cdr3_nt: TGTGCCAGCAGTTTAGCGGGACTCGCCTACGAGCAGTACTTC
d_call: NA; cdr3_length: 13; j_call: TRBJ2-3; clone_size: few; v_call: TRBV5-1; cdr3_aa: CASSLTSTDTQYF; cdr3_nt: TGCGCCAGCAGCTTGACGAGCACAGATACGCAGTATTTT
d_call: NA; cdr3_length: 14; j_call: TRBJ2-3; clone_size: NA; v_call: TRBV19; cdr3_aa: CASSIPLGSDTQYF; cdr3_nt: TGTGCCAGTAGTATCCCCTTAGGGTCGGATACGCAGTATTTT
d_call: NA; cdr3_length: 15; j_call: TRBJ2-1; clone_size: NA; v_call: TRBV5-6; cdr3_aa: CASSSGVLTYIEQFF; cdr3_nt: TGTGCCAGCAGCTCAGGGGTTCTAACCTACATTGAGCAGTTCTTC